This entry lists 18 T cell receptor beta chains sequenced from one sample in a study of early T cells in non-severe SARS-CoV-2 infection. One entry per CDR3 protein, called by TCRdb with MiXCR from the 5' RACE reads. The table records approximately 40,000 distinct CDR3 sequences, 8.5% to 10% of them present only once. Sequenced: whole blood. The receptors were gathered from an adult who was a healthcare worker with PCR-confirmed SARS-CoV-2 infection or an uninfected control (not recorded which).

This clonotype came up many times. J is TRBJ2-2 and V is TRBV5-4; no clear D gene. The germline V gene encodes CDR1 SGHNT and CDR2 YYREEE (reference sequence). The CDR3 is made up of 13 amino acids. V gave up 5 bases and J gave up 6 bases, with 11 bases separating them. CDR3 nucleotides: TGTGCCAGCAGTCGGACGTTTCCCGGGGAGCTGTTTTTT. Amino acid sequence: CASSRTFPGELFF. Variable domain in full (rest from reference TRBV5-4 and TRBJ2-2): ETGVTQSPTHLIKTRGQQVTLRCSSQSGHNTVSWYQQALGQGPQFIFQYYREEENGRGNFPPRFSGLQFPNYSSELNVNALELDDSALYLCASSRTFPGELFFGEGSRLTVL.

The chain carries TRBV11-2 and TRBJ2-5; D is unclear. Germline V lookup: CDR1 SGHAT, CDR2 FQNNGV. CDR3 length: 14 amino acids. Trimming took off 1 base at V and 3 bases at J, with 9 bases between the two ends. The CDR3 DNA follows: TGTGCCAGCAGCTTAGTAAACAGAGAAGAGACCCAGTACTTC. Translation: CASSLVNREETQYF.

The chain links TRBV29-1 to TRBJ2-1; D unresolved. The V end was cut by 5 bases, the J end by 6 bases, with 23 bases between. This CDR3 comprises 16 residues. The germline V gene has CDR1 SQVTM and CDR2 ANQGSEA. The CDR3 loop is CSVFRVVGSPVNEQFF. Here the CDR3 DNA reads TGCAGCGTTTTTCGTGTGGTAGGATCCCCAGTCAATGAGCAGTTCTTC.

V and J are TRBV27 and TRBJ1-1, with D unclear. V was cut by 5 bases and J by 8 bases, with 12 bases left in between. The germline V gene has CDR1 MNHEY and CDR2 SMNVEV (reference sequence). The CDR3 sequence is 12 residues long. CDR3 loop: CASSIYGGEAFF. Here the CDR3 DNA reads TGTGCCAGCAGTATATACGGCGGGGAAGCTTTCTTT.

There are many counts of this clonotype. This chain joins TRBV20-1 and TRBJ1-2; 7 bases match TRBD1. The CDR3 spans 14 residues. Germline V gene lookup returns CDR1 DFQATT and CDR2 SNEGSKA (reference sequence). CDR3 DNA: TGCAGCGCCGATTCAGGGACAGCTAACTATGGCTACACCTTC. It is translated as CSADSGTANYGYTF.

The rearrangement uses TRBV29-1 and TRBJ1-2; D is unclear. The CDR3 loop spans 11 amino acids. V was clipped by 5 bases and J by 5 bases, with 9 bases between them. Germline-derived CDR1 and CDR2 are SQVTM and ANQGSEA. CDR3 sequence (DNA): TGCAGCGTTACAGCAGAATATGGCTACACCTTC. It encodes CSVTAEYGYTF.

This clonotype was picked up many times. V gene TRBV6-6 combines with J gene TRBJ1-1; D is undetermined. V lost 8 bases to trimming and J lost 0 bases, with 7 bases between them. Germline V gives CDR1 MNHNY, CDR2 SVGAGI (reference sequence). The CDR3 extends over 12 amino acids. The CDR3: CASSNVNTEAFF. The CDR3 DNA reads TGTGCCAGCTCAAACGTGAACACTGAAGCTTTCTTT.

This clonotype was counted many times. The CDR3 is CAFWGDTEAFF. In nucleotides, the CDR3 is TGTGCCTTTTGGGGCGACACTGAAGCTTTCTTT. The gene calls are TRBV30 and TRBJ1-1, with TRBD1 as a possible D gene (5 bases). Trimming cost V 7 bases and J 3 bases, with 9 bases left between them. The CDR3 has 11 residues. Germline loops: CDR1 GTSNPN, CDR2 SVGIG (reference sequence).

This clonotype was counted at least ten times. The chain recombines TRBV19 with TRBJ1-5; tentative D call: TRBD1 (5 bases). The V and J ends lost 7 bases and 1 base respectively, with 14 bases between them. This CDR3 is 15 amino acids long. Germline CDR1 LNHDA, CDR2 SQIVND (reference sequence). The CDR3 region is CASNGQGGSNQPQHF. The DNA of the CDR3 is TGTGCCAGTAATGGACAAGGAGGGAGCAATCAGCCCCAGCATTTT.

This clonotype was seen repeatedly, ten times or more. The V gene is TRBV5-1, the J gene TRBJ2-1; D not resolved. Germline CDR1 SGHRS, CDR2 YFSETQ. The CDR3 runs to 13 residues. Trimming stripped 0 bases from V and 7 bases from J, with 8 bases between. The CDR3 DNA is TGCGCCAGCAGCTTGGCCACTCGGAATGAGCAGTTCTTC. Translated, it gives CASSLATRNEQFF.

On this clonotype: A much more abundant neighbour one base away suggests this may be a read error. V usage is TRBV5-1 and J usage is TRBJ2-1; 8 bases are shared with TRBD1. This CDR3 region has 16 residues. The germline gives CDR1 SGHRS, CDR2 YFSETQ. The CDR3 sequence is CASRPAPGQDHNVQFF. The DNA of the CDR3 is TGCGCCAGCAGACCAGCCCCGGGACAGGACCACAATGTGCAGTTCTTC.

The V and J genes are TRBV5-1 and TRBJ2-5; 10 bases fit TRBD2. V shed 0 bases and J 1 base; nucleotides not matched to a gene: 3. The CDR3 totals 16 residues. CDR1 is SGHRS, CDR2 YFSETQ, per germline. For the CDR3, the DNA is TGCGCCAGCAGCTTGGAGGCTAGCGGGGGCCAAGAGACCCAGTACTTC. Its translation is CASSLEASGGQETQYF.

On this clonotype itself: An end of the junction does not agree with germline; a read error may underlie this. The V call is TRBV6-2 or TRBV6-3, the J call TRBJ1-1; TRBD1 aligns across 7 bases. Looked up from germline, CDR1 is MNHEY and CDR2 is SVGEGT. The CDR3 spans 13 residues. CDR3 region: CASCYRGNTEAFF. Written as DNA, the CDR3 is TGTGCCAGCTGTTACAGGGGGAACACTGAAGCTTTCTTT.

The chain employs TRBV28 and TRBJ2-3, with TRBD1 as a possible D gene (6 bases). With 3 bases removed from V and 3 bases from J, the gap between germline ends came to 13 bases. Germline V gene lookup returns CDR1 MDHEN and CDR2 SYDVKM. This CDR3 is built from 15 residues. The CDR3 loop is CASSFLSGETDTQYF. In DNA, the CDR3 is TGTGCCAGCAGTTTTCTTTCAGGGGAGACAGATACGCAGTATTTT. Using reference TRBV28 and TRBJ2-3 for the parts outside the CDR3, the full variable domain is DVKVTQSSRYLVKRTGEKVFLECVQDMDHENMFWYRQDPGLGLRLIYFSYDVKMKEKGDIPEGYSVSREKKERFSLILESASTNQTSMYLCASSFLSGETDTQYFGPGTRLTVL.

The rearrangement joins TRBV6-1 to TRBJ1-1, with TRBD1 matching over 7 bases. Germline CDR1 and CDR2: MNHNS and SASEGT. The CDR3 runs to 15 residues. The V gene end was trimmed by 7 bases and the J gene end by 4 bases; junction bases not matched to a gene: 12. The CDR3 region is CASTGTVEWSTEAFF. CDR3 in DNA: TGTGCCAGCACCGGGACAGTGGAATGGAGCACTGAAGCTTTCTTT.

There are many counts of this clonotype. The chain uses TRBV5-4 and TRBJ2-7, with TRBD1 matching 7 bases. Germline lookup yields CDR1 SGHNT and CDR2 YYREEE (reference sequence). After removal of 4 bases from V and 9 bases from J, the junction contained 7 bases not matched to a gene. CDR3 length: 12 residues. The CDR3 loop reads CASSTRTGGQYF. The CDR3 nucleotides are TGTGCCAGCAGCACTAGGACAGGAGGGCAGTACTTC. The variable domain in full, completed from reference TRBV5-4 and TRBJ2-7, reads ETGVTQSPTHLIKTRGQQVTLRCSSQSGHNTVSWYQQALGQGPQFIFQYYREEENGRGNFPPRFSGLQFPNYSSELNVNALELDDSALYLCASSTRTGGQYFGPGTRLTVT.

The chain combines TRBV11-2 with TRBJ1-4, with unresolved D. The CDR3 loop spans 15 amino acids. The germline gives CDR1 SGHAT, CDR2 FQNNGV. V was clipped by 0 bases and J by 8 bases, with 13 bases between them. The CDR3 DNA sequence: TGTGCCAGCAGCTTAGATTCTGGGTATCGGGAAAAACTGTTTTTT. Translation gives CASSLDSGYREKLFF.

In its sample, this clonotype was seen many times. The J gene is TRBJ1-1, the V gene TRBV10-3; a possible D gene is TRBD1 (6 bases). In germline, CDR1 is ENHRY, CDR2 SYGVKD. Trimming removed 8 bases at V and 6 bases at J, with 16 bases between. This CDR3 spans 13 amino acids. CDR3 bases: TGTGCCATCGCGACAGGCCTTGGGGCTGAAGCTTTCTTT. Encoded protein: CAIATGLGAEAFF.